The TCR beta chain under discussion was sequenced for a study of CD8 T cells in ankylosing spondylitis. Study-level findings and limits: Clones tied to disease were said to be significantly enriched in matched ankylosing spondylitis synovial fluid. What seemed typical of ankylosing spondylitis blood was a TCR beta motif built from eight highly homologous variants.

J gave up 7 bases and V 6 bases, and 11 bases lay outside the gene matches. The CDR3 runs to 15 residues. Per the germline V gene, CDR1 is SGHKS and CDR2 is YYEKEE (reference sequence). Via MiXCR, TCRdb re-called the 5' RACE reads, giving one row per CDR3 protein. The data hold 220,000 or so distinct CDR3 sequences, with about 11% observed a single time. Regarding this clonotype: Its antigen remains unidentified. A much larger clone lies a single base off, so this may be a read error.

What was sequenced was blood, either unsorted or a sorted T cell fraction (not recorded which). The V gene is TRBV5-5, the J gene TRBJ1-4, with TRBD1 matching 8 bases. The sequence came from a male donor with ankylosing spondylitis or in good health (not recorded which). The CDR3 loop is CASTENRGSSEKLFF. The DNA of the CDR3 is TGTGCCAGCACAGAGAACAGGGGGAGCAGTGAAAAACTGTTTTTT.